A single sample gave rise to the 17 T cell receptor beta chains below, sequenced in a study of T cell repertoires in aging, cancer and after chemotherapy. The template was genomic DNA from peripheral blood, not RNA. Rearranged V-D-J TRB sequences were amplified with a mixed TRB-A/B primer pool. TCRdb re-called the multiplex PCR reads with MiXCR, one entry per CDR3 protein. Among several thousand distinct CDR3 sequences listed, roughly 29% were seen once. Material for sequencing was blood. The receptors derive from a human donor with a blood cancer. The donor label of this sample is uncertain.

This clonotype was recorded only once. The chain recombines TRBV20-1 with TRBJ1-1; unclear D gene. Trimming stripped 6 bases from V and 4 bases from J, with 24 bases between. This CDR3 has 16 amino acids. Germline loops: CDR1 DFQATT, CDR2 SNEGSKA (reference sequence). The CDR3 bases are TGCAGTGCCGACCCATCACTCCACGGGAGGGTCACTGAAGCTTTCTTT. This translates into CSADPSLHGRVTEAFF.

This clonotype showed up just a few times. The chain is built from TRBV7-9 and TRBJ2-7; the match to TRBD1 covers 12 bases. The germline V gene has CDR1 SEHNR and CDR2 FQNEAQ (reference sequence). The CDR3 spans 15 residues. V shed 1 base and J 9 bases; nucleotides not matched to a gene: 7. CDR3 in amino acids: CASSLGGQGASTQYF. CDR3 DNA: TGTGCCAGCAGCTTAGGGGGACAGGGGGCATCCACGCAGTACTTC.

In this sample, this clonotype is medium-sized. V usage is TRBV6-2 or TRBV6-3 and J usage is TRBJ2-1; 7 positions agree with TRBD2. The CDR3 loop spans 15 amino acids. J gave up 8 bases and V 7 bases, and 14 bases lay outside the gene matches. In germline, CDR1 is MNHEY, CDR2 SVGEGT. CDR3 DNA sequence: TGTGCCAGCAAAATTACGCCAGCGGGGTACTATGAGCAGTTCTTC. It translates to CASKITPAGYYEQFF.

This clonotype turned up a few times. The rearrangement links TRBV27 to TRBJ1-1, with D uncertain. Germline V gene lookup returns CDR1 MNHEY and CDR2 SMNVEV (reference sequence). The CDR3 extends over 14 amino acids. Trimming left V 3 bases short and J 0 bases short, with 8 bases between. CDR3 amino acids: CASSFYRMNTEAFF. In nucleotides, the CDR3 is TGTGCCAGCAGTTTTTACCGGATGAACACTGAAGCTTTCTTT.

In its sample, this clonotype was seen a few times. Here the CDR3 omits its conserved ending phenylalanine or tryptophan, so a read error is the likely source. Because the CDR3's place on the DNA is in doubt, the DNA is left out and the CDR3 is given as listed by TCRdb. J is TRBJ2-7 and V is TRBV11-3; the table's D call, TRBD1, was not checked against the DNA. From its first to its last residue, the CDR3 has 8 amino acids. The germline CDR1 and CDR2 sequences are SGHNT and YENEEA. CDR3: CASSLDNR.

This chain connects TRBV20-1 to TRBJ1-5, with TRBD1 identical over 7 bases. V was clipped by 5 bases and J by 4 bases; unmatched bases: 5. CDR1 and CDR2 (germline): DFQATT, SNEGSKA (reference sequence). CDR3 length equals 13 residues. The CDR3 DNA reads TGCAGTGCTCGAGTGACAGGGAATCAGCCCCAGCATTTT. Translated: CSARVTGNQPQHF.

This clonotype has more than one count but fewer than ten. The J gene is TRBJ1-1, the V gene TRBV6-5, with TRBD1 matching 9 bases. V dropped 6 bases and J dropped 5; count of bases not matched to a gene: 10. The CDR3 is 15 residues long. Looked up from germline, CDR1 is MNHEY and CDR2 is SVGAGI. CDR3 in amino acids: CASRVVETGGTEAFF. The CDR3 DNA reads TGTGCCAGCAGGGTTGTTGAGACAGGGGGTACTGAAGCTTTCTTT.

J is TRBJ2-1 and V is TRBV27; 10 nucleotides line up with TRBD2. Trimming took 0 bases from V and 6 from J; bases not matched to a gene: 11. Germline-derived CDR1 and CDR2 are MNHEY and SMNVEV (reference sequence). This CDR3 is built from 18 residues. CDR3 bases: TGTGCCAGCAGTTTATCGATGGCTAGCGGGGGAAAGATCAATGAGCAGTTCTTC. As protein: CASSLSMASGGKINEQFF.

The genes are TRBV5-1 and TRBJ2-5; TRBD2 aligns across 8 bases. The germline V gene has CDR1 SGHRS and CDR2 YFSETQ. Germline trimming cut 0 bases from V and 2 bases from J; bases unmatched to any gene: 12. The CDR3 runs 18 residues. The CDR3 DNA sequence: TGCGCCAGCAGCTTGGCCGGGTTAGCGGGGTCAGGGCAAGAGACCCAGTACTTC. Encoded protein: CASSLAGLAGSGQETQYF.

This clonotype has only a few counts. The rearrangement links TRBV10-3 to TRBJ2-5; 11 bases are shared with TRBD2. In germline, CDR1 is ENHRY, CDR2 SYGVKD. CDR3 size: 13 residues. The V and J ends lost 10 bases and 1 base, in that order; junction bases with no gene match: 2. The CDR3 region has the DNA TGTGCCACCGGGACTAGCGGCCAAGAGACCCAGTACTTC. Its protein is CATGTSGQETQYF.

The CDR3 sequence: CASSQTGGIVNEQFF. DNA of the CDR3: TGTGCCAGTAGCCAGACAGGGGGGATAGTGAATGAGCAGTTCTTC. The J gene is TRBJ2-1, the V gene TRBV19, with TRBD1 matching over 9 bases. Losses at the gene ends were 6 bases for V and 7 bases for J; bases not matched to a gene: 10. The germline CDR1 and CDR2 sequences are LNHDA and SQIVND (reference sequence). The CDR3 is made up of 15 amino acids.

Turning to this clonotype: A much larger clone lies a single base off, so this may be a read error. The chain couples TRBV11-3 to TRBJ1-2; 7 bases are a match to TRBD1. Germline V gene data show CDR1 as SGHNT and CDR2 as YENEEA. There are 16 residues in the CDR3. CDR3: CASRGRGTDTNYVYTF. CDR3 sequence (DNA): TGTGCCAGCAGGGGTAGGGGGACAGATACTAACTATGTCTACACCTTC.

The chain is built from TRBV20-1 and TRBJ2-7, with D possibly being TRBD1 or TRBD2 (5 bases each). Trimming pared 6 bases from V and 7 bases from J, leaving 13 bases between. The CDR3 is made up of 11 amino acids. Germline CDR1 is DFQATT and CDR2 is SNEGSKA (reference sequence). The CDR3 loop reads CSAWDGLEQYF. The CDR3, as DNA: TGCAGTGCCTGGGACGGGCTAGAGCAGTACTTC.

This clonotype was seen more than once but under ten times. The chain uses TRBV27 and TRBJ2-5; either TRBD1 or TRBD2 may fit D (5 bases each). CDR1 and CDR2 from the germline V gene are MNHEY and SMNVEV (reference sequence). The CDR3 length is 16 residues. V was trimmed by 5 bases and J by 3 bases, leaving 19 bases between them. This CDR3 reads CASSTSGTASEETQYF. The CDR3, as DNA: TGTGCCAGCAGTACGTCCGGGACGGCGTCGGAAGAGACCCAGTACTTC.

This clonotype counts as medium-sized. The chain joins TRBV19 to TRBJ2-3, with TRBD2 matching over 11 bases. The germline V gene encodes CDR1 LNHDA and CDR2 SQIVND (reference sequence). Trimming removed 3 bases from V and 1 base from J; junction bases left unmatched: 9. The CDR3 runs to 18 residues. CDR3 loop: CASSITGTSGVGTDTQYF. The CDR3, as DNA: TGTGCCAGTAGTATCACCGGGACTAGCGGAGTGGGCACAGATACGCAGTATTTT.

In the case of this clonotype: Likely a read error: the CDR3 ends without its conserved phenylalanine or tryptophan. This rearrangement joins TRBV18 to TRBJ2-2; the D gene is possibly TRBD1 (5 bases). V was clipped by 0 bases and J by 0 bases, with 5 bases between them. The germline V gene has CDR1 KGHSH and CDR2 LQKENI. CDR3 length: 15 residues. This CDR3 reads CASSPPGANTGELFL. In DNA form, the CDR3 reads TGTGCCAGCTCACCACCAGGGGCGAACACCGGGGAGCTGTTTTTG.

The chain joins TRBV6-2 or TRBV6-3 to TRBJ1-5, with 11 bases aligning to TRBD1. Germline trimming cut 4 bases from V and 5 bases from J; bases unmatched to any gene: 4. The length of the CDR3 is 15 residues. Per the germline V gene, CDR1 is MNHEY and CDR2 is SVGEGT. The CDR3 spells CASSSRTGGDQPQHF. CDR3 sequence (DNA): TGTGCCAGCAGTTCCAGGACAGGGGGCGATCAGCCCCAGCATTTT.